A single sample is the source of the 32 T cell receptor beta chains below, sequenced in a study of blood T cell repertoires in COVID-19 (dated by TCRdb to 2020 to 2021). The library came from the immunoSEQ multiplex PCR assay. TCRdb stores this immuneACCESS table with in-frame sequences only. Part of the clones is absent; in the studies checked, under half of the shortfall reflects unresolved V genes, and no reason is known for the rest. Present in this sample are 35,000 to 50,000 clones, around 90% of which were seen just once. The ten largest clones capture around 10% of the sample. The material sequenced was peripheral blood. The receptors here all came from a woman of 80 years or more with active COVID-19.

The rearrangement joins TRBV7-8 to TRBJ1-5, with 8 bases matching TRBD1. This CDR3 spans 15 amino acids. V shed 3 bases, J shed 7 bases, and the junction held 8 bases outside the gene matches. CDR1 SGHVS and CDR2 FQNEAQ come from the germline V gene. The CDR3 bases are TGTGCCAGCAGCTTTAATGGACAGGGACACCAGCCCCAGCATTTT. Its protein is CASSFNGQGHQPQHF.

For the CDR3, the DNA is TGTGCCAGCAGTACGGGAGATGTCAGGGCCCAGTACTTC. This sequence encodes CASSTGDVRAQYF. This chain connects TRBV7-6 to TRBJ2-5, with D tentatively TRBD2 (6 bases). The V gene lost 6 bases and the J gene lost 9 bases, with 17 bases spanning the gap. The CDR3 is 13 amino acids. Germline CDR1 is SGHVS and CDR2 is FNYEAQ. The entire variable domain, with the rest obtained from reference TRBV7-6 and TRBJ2-5, is as follows: GAGVSQSPRYKVTKRGQDVALRCDPISGHVSLYWYRQALGQGPEFLTYFNYEAQQDKSGLPNDRFSAERPEGSISTLTIQRTEQRDSAMYRCASSTGDVRAQYFGPGTRLLVL.

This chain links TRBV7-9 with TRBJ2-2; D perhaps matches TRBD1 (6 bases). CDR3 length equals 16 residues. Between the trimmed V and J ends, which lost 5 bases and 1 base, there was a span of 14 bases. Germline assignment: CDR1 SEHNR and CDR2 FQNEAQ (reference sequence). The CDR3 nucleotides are TGTGCCAGCAGCATAGGCCGGACAGTGAACACCGGGGAGCTGTTTTTT. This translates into CASSIGRTVNTGELFF.

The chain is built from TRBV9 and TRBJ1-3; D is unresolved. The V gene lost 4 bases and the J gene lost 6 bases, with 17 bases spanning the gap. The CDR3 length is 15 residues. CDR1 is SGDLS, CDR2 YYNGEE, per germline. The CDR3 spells CASSPPAGSANTIYF. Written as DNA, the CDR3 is TGTGCCAGCAGCCCCCCGGCAGGTTCCGCAAACACCATATATTTT.

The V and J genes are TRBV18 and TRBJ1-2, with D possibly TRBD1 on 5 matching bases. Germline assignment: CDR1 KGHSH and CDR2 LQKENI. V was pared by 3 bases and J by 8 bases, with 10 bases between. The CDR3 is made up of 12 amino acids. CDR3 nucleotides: TGTGCCAGCTCACCCGACAGATCCGGCTACACCTTC. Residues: CASSPDRSGYTF.

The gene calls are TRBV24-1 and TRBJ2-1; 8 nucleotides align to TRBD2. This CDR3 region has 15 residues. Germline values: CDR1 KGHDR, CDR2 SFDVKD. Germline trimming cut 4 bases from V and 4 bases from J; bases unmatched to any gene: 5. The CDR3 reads CATSDFGGGYNEQFF. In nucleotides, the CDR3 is TGTGCCACCAGTGACTTCGGGGGGGGATACAATGAGCAGTTCTTC.

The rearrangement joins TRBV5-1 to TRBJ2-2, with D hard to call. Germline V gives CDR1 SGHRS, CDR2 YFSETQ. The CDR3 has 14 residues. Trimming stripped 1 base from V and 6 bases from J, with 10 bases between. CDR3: CASSLNSNPGELFF. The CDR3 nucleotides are TGCGCCAGCAGCTTGAACAGTAACCCCGGGGAGCTGTTTTTT.

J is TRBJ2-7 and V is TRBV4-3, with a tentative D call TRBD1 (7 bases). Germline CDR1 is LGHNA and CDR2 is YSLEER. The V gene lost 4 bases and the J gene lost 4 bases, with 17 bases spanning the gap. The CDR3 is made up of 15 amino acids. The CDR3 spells CASSLQEGAWYEQYF. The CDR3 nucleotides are TGCGCCAGCAGCCTACAGGAGGGGGCGTGGTACGAGCAGTACTTC.

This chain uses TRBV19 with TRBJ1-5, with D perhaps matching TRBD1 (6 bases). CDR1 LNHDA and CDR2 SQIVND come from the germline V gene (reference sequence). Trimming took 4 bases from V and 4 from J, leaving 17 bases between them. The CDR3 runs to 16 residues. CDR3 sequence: CASSTSGRGWNQPQHF. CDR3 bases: TGTGCCAGTAGTACCTCTGGGAGGGGGTGGAATCAGCCCCAGCATTTT.

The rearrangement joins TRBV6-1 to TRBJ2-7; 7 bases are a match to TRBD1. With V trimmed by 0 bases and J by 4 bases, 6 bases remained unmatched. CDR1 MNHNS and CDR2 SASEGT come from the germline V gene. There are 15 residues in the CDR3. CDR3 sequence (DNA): TGTGCCAGCAGTGAAGCTCAGACAGGGTCTTACGAGCAGTACTTC. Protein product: CASSEAQTGSYEQYF.

The CDR3 region has the DNA TGCAGCGCCGAGGGGGCTGGTAATGAAAAACTGTTTTTT. Encoded protein: CSAEGAGNEKLFF. This chain uses TRBV29-1 with TRBJ1-4; 7 bases map to TRBD1. V trimming: 7 bases; J trimming: 4 bases; junction bases outside the gene matches: 6. Germline CDR1 reads SQVTM; CDR2 reads ANQGSEA. The CDR3 consists of 13 residues.

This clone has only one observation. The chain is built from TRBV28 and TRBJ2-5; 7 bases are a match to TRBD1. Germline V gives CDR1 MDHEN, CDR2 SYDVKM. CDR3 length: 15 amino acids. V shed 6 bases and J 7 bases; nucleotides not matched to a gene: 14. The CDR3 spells CASSPGQPPIGTQYF. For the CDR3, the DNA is TGTGCCAGCAGCCCGGGACAGCCTCCAATTGGGACCCAGTACTTC.

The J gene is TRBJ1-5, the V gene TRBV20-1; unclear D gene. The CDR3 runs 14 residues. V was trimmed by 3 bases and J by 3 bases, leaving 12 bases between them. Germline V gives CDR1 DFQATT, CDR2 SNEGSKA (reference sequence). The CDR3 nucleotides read TGCAGTGCTAGTCCGTCAGGTACCAATCAGCCCCAGCATTTT. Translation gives CSASPSGTNQPQHF.

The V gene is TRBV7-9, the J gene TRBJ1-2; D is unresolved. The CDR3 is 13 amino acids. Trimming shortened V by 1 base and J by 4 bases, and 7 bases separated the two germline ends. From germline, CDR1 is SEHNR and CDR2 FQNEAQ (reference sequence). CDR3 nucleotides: TGTGCCAGCAGCTTAGACACAGTCTATGGCTACACCTTC. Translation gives CASSLDTVYGYTF.

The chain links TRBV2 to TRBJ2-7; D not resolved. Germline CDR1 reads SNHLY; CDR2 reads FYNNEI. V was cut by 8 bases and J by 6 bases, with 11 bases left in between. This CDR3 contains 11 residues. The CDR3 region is CASDTAGEQYF. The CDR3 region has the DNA TGTGCCAGCGACACCGCCGGCGAGCAGTACTTC.

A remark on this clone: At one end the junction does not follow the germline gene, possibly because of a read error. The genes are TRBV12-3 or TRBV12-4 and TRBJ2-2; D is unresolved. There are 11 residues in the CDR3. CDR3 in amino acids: CASSNIGELFF. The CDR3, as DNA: TGTGCCAGCAGTAACATCGGGGAGCTGTTTTTT.

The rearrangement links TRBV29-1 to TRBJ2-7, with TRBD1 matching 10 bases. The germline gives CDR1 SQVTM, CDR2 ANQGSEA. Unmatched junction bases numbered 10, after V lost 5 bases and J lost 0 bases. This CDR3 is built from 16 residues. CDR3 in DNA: TGCAGCGTTTCCGTTCCCGGGACAGGGGTCTCCTACGAGCAGTACTTC. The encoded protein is CSVSVPGTGVSYEQYF.

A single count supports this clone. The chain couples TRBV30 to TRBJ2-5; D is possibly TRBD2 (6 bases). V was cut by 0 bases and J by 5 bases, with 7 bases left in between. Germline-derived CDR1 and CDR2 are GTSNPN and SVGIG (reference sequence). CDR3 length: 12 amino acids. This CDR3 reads CAWSVLAETQYF. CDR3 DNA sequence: TGTGCCTGGAGTGTACTAGCCGAGACCCAGTACTTC.

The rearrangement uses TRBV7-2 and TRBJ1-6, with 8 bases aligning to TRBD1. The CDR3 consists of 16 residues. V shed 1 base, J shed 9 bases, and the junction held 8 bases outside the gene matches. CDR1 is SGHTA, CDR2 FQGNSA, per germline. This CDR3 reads CASSLVPGGTSSPLHF. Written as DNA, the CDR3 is TGTGCCAGCAGCTTAGTCCCAGGGGGCACAAGTTCACCCCTCCACTTT.

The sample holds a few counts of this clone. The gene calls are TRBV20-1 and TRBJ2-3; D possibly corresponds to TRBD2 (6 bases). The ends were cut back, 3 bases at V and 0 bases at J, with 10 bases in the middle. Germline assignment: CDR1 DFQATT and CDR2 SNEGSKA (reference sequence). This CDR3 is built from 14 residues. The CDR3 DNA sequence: TGCAGTGCTAGTCGGCTAGCGAGCACAGATACGCAGTATTTT. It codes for CSASRLASTDTQYF.

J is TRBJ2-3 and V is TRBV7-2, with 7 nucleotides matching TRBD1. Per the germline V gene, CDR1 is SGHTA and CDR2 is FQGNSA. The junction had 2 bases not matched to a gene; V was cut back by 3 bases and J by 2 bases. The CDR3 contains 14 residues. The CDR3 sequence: CASSLGQTTDTQYF. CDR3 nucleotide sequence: TGTGCCAGCAGCTTGGGACAGACCACAGATACGCAGTATTTT.

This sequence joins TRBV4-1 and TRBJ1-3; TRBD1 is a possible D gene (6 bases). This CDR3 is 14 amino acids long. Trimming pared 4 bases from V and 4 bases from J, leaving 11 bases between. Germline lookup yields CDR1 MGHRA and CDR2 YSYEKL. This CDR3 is CASSRQGLGNTIYF. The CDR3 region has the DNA TGCGCCAGCAGCCGCCAGGGGCTAGGAAACACCATATATTTT.

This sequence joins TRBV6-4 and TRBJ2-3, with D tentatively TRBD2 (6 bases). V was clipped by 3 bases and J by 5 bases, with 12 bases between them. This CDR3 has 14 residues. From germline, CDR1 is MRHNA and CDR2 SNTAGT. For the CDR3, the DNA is TGTGCCAGCAGTGAGGGGGACTGGCAAGATACGCAGTATTTT. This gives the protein CASSEGDWQDTQYF.

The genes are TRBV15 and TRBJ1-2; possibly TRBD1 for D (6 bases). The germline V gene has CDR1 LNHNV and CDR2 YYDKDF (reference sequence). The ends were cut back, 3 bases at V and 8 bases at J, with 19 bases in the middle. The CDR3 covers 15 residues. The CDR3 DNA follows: TGTGCCACCAGCAGCGGGATAGGGGGACCGGGAGGCTACACCTTC. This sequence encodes CATSSGIGGPGGYTF.

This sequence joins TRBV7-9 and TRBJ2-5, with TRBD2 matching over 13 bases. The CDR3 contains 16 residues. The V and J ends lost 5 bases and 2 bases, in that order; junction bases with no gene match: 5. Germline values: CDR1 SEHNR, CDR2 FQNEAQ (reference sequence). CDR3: CASSHRTSGGQETQYF. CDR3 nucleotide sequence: TGTGCCAGCAGCCACCGGACTAGCGGGGGTCAAGAGACCCAGTACTTC.

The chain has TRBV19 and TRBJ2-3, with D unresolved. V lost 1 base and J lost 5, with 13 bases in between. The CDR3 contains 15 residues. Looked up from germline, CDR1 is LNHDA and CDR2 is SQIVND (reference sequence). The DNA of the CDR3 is TGTGCCAGTAGTATAGGAGGCAGCCCGGGAGATACGCAGTATTTT. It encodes CASSIGGSPGDTQYF.

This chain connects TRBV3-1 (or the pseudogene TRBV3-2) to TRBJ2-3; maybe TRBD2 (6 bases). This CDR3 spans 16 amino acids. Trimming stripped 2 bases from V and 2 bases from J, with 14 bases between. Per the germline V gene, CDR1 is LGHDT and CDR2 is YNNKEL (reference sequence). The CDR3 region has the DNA TGTGCCAGCAGCCAAAGGAAGCGCGGGGTCACAGATACGCAGTATTTT. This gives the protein CASSQRKRGVTDTQYF.

In DNA, the CDR3 is TGCGCCAGCAGCCAAGATAGCTTCATCAGGGGCCTGTCGGGGCAGCCCCAGCATTTT. It codes for CASSQDSFIRGLSGQPQHF. The J gene is TRBJ1-5, the V gene TRBV4-1; D is possibly TRBD1 (6 bases). Trimming removed 0 bases from V and 7 bases from J, with 25 bases in between. This CDR3 is built from 19 residues. CDR1 is MGHRA and CDR2 is YSYEKL in the germline V gene.

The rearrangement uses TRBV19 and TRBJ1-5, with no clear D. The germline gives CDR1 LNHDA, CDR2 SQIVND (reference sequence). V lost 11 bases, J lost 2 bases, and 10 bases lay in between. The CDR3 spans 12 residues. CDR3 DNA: TGTGCCGTCCGGGAGGGCAATCAGCCCCAGCATTTT. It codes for CAVREGNQPQHF.

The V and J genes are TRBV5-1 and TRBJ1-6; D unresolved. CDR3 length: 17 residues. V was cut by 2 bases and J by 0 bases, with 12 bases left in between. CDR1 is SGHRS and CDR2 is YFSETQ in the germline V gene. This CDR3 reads CASSFGESSSYNSPLHF. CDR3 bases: TGCGCCAGCAGCTTTGGGGAGTCTAGCTCCTATAATTCACCCCTCCACTTT.

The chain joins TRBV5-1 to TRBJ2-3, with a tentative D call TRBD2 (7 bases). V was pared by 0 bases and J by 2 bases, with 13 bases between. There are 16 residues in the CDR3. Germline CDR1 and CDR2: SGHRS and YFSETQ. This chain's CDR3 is CASSLEGRGHTDTQYF. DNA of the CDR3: TGCGCCAGCAGCTTGGAGGGGCGGGGGCACACAGATACGCAGTATTTT.

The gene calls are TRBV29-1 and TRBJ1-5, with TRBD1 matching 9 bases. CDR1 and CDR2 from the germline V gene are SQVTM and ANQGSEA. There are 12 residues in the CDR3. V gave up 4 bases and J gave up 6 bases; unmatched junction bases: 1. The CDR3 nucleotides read TGCAGCGTTGGACAGGGGGGTCAGCCCCAGCATTTT. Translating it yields CSVGQGGQPQHF.